Listed below are T cell receptor beta chains from one sample, sequenced in a study of blood T cell repertoires in COVID-19. Using immunoSEQ multiplex PCR, the repertoire was profiled, and TCRdb retains in-frame clones only, with some absent. Of over 90,000 clones listed, about 80% are singletons. Sequencing was performed on peripheral blood. The receptors originated from a human donor in a cohort sampled during active COVID-19. CDR3s include the opening cysteine and the closing phenylalanine or tryptophan. D genes are given only for firm matches. Some rows mark clone size as missing; the rest say once, few, many or name a class of expanded clone.

j_call d_call clone_size v_call cdr3_nt cdr3_aa
TRBJ2-5 TRBD2 . TRBV25-1 TGTGCCAGCAGTGGGACTAGCGGGGCCTTAACCCAGTACTTC CASSGTSGALTQYF
TRBJ2-1 TRBD2 . TRBV15 TGTGCCACCAGCAGGGTACGGGGGGGCAATGAGCAGTTCTTC CATSRVRGGNEQFF
TRBJ1-1 . . TRBV9 TGTGCCAGCAGCGCACATGAGGGGGGGTACGCTGAAGCTTTCTTT CASSAHEGGYAEAFF
TRBJ1-1 . once TRBV4-1 TGCGCCAGCAGCCAAGCCCGCGGGTGGGACACTGAAGCTTTCTTT CASSQARGWDTEAFF
TRBJ1-1 TRBD1 . TRBV11-3 TGTGCCAGCAGCTTGGGACAGGGCACGAACACTGAAGCTTTCTTT CASSLGQGTNTEAFF
TRBJ1-2 . . TRBV24-1 TGTGCCACCAGTGACCGACCAGGGAGGGGTGGCTACACCTTC CATSDRPGRGGYTF
TRBJ2-1 . . TRBV9 TGTGCCAGCAGCCCAAGGACAGCCTCCTACAATGAGCAGTTCTTC CASSPRTASYNEQFF
TRBJ1-3 TRBD1 . TRBV7-2 TGTGCCAGCAGCTTAACAGGGGGAGGAAACACCATATATTTT CASSLTGGGNTIYF
TRBJ2-5 TRBD2 . TRBV3-1/TRBV3-2 TGTGCCAGCAGCCAAGAGCTAGCGGGGGCCCTACAAGAGACCCAGTACTTC CASSQELAGALQETQYF
TRBJ1-1 . . TRBV10-3 TGTGCCATCAGTGGAGGGGGAATGGCTTTCTTT CAISGGGMAFF
TRBJ1-5 . few TRBV28 TGTGCCAGCAGTTTGGCGAGGGCGGGGTACCCACGGCCCCAGCATTTT CASSLARAGYPRPQHF
TRBJ2-3 TRBD2 . TRBV5-4 TGTGCCAGCAGCTTCCGGGCGGGGGGGCTTGGAGGCTGGGATACGCAGTATTTT CASSFRAGGLGGWDTQYF
TRBJ1-6 TRBD1 . TRBV9 TGTGCCAGCAGCCCAAGTGGGGGACAGGGGATTTCACCCCTCCACTTT CASSPSGGQGISPLHF
TRBJ2-4 . . TRBV5-4 TGTGCCAGCAGCCTGGGGGGCCCAGCCAAAAACATTCAGTACTTC CASSLGGPAKNIQYF
TRBJ1-1 TRBD1 . TRBV2 TGTGCCAGCAGTCGTGCCGGGACAGGGGACACTGAAGCTTTCTTT CASSRAGTGDTEAFF
TRBJ2-7 . . TRBV10-3 TGTGCCATCAGCTCCGTCTTCTCCTACGAGCAGTACTTC CAISSVFSYEQYF
TRBJ1-3 . few TRBV28 TGTGCCAGCAGCCGACAAACCGAAAACACCATATATTTT CASSRQTENTIYF
TRBJ2-2 TRBD2 once TRBV19 TGTGCCAGTAGTATAGGTCTAGCGGGGCCTACCGGGGAGCTGTTTTTT CASSIGLAGPTGELFF
TRBJ2-3 TRBD1 . TRBV3-1/TRBV3-2 TGTGCCAGCAGCCAGAACAGGGGTGATACGCAGTATTTT CASSQNRGDTQYF
TRBJ1-1 TRBD1 . TRBV5-6 TGTGCCAGCAGCCGCGACAGGGGGCTGGGAGCTTTCTTT CASSRDRGLGAFF
TRBJ2-1 . few TRBV7-9 TGTGCCACCCGACGCCGCAGGGACTCCTACAATGAGCAGTTCTTC CATRRRRDSYNEQFF
TRBJ2-5 . once TRBV7-6 TGTGCCAGCAGCCAAAGCGTCCAAGAGACCCAGTACTTC CASSQSVQETQYF
TRBJ2-7 . . TRBV5-4 TGTGCCAGCAGCTTGGGGTCCCGAGGAGGGTACGAGCAGTACTTC CASSLGSRGGYEQYF
TRBJ2-6 . . TRBV7-2 TGTGCCAGCAGCTTAGCGCAGGGTACCAACGTCCTGACTTTC CASSLAQGTNVLTF
TRBJ1-2 . . TRBV20-1 TGCAGTGCTAGTACCCAGAGCGGGCATGGCTACACCTTC CSASTQSGHGYTF
TRBJ2-5 TRBD2 . TRBV3-1/TRBV3-2 TGTGCCAGCAGCCGTGGTAGCGGGGGACAAGAGACCCAGTACTTC CASSRGSGGQETQYF